This T cell receptor beta chain comes out of a study of T cells after yellow fever vaccination. Turning to the study itself: Libraries from low-cell-number fractions were prepared with the SMART-Seq v4 Ultra Low Input RNA kit. Study-wide findings and caveats: Though weaker, the secondary response peaked faster, on day 5 versus 15. A limited proportion of clonotypes was detected within both the CD4 and CD8 compartments.

Synthesis of TCR cDNA relied on 5'RACE template switching, which attached a universal primer site and UMIs. TCRdb reprocessed the 5' RACE reads with MiXCR, giving one entry per CDR3 protein. Here the sample spans 150,000 to 200,000 distinct CDR3 sequences, roughly 6.2% being singletons. There are a few counts of this clonotype. Antigen specificity is unknown. The CDR3 contains 16 residues. J gave up 2 bases and V 5 bases, and 10 bases lay outside the gene matches. CDR1 and CDR2 (germline): SGHVS, FQNEAQ. The sample in question was CD4+ T cells sorted from PBMCs, obtained on the day of the first yellow fever vaccination. This clonotype was obtained from a man between 18 and 29 years old who received the YFV17D yellow fever vaccine. The rearrangement uses TRBV7-8 and TRBJ2-3, with TRBD2 identical over 7 bases. The CDR3 protein is CASSHRRDYVTDTQYF. The DNA of the CDR3 is TGTGCCAGCAGCCACCGCAGGGACTATGTCACAGATACGCAGTATTTT.